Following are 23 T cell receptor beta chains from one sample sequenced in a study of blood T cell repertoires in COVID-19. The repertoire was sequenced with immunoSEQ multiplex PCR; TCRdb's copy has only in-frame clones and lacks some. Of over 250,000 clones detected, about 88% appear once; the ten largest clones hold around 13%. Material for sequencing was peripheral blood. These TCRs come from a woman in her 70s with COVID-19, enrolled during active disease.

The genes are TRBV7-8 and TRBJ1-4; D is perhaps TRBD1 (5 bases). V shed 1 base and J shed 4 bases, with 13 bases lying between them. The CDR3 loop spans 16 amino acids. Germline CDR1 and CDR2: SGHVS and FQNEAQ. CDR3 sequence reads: CASSLVRWGDNEKLFF. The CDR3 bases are TGTGCCAGCAGCTTAGTTCGTTGGGGGGATAATGAAAAACTGTTTTTT.

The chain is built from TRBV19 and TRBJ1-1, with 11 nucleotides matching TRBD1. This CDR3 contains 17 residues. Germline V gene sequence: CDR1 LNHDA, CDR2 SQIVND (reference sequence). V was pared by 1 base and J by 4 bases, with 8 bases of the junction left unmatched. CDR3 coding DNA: TGTGCCAGTAGTATAGGGACAGGGGGCATTAAAGGCACTGAAGCTTTCTTT. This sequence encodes CASSIGTGGIKGTEAFF.

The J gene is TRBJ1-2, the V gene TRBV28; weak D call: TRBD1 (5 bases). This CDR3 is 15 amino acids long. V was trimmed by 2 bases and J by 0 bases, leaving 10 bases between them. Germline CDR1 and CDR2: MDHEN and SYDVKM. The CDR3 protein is CASSLGDSANYGYTF. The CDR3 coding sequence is TGTGCCAGCAGTTTAGGAGACAGTGCTAACTATGGCTACACCTTC.

For the CDR3, the DNA is TGTGCCAGCCTCGGGACTACTTCACGGGGCTACACCTTC. Translating gives CASLGTTSRGYTF. The rearrangement links TRBV27 to TRBJ1-2, with a tentative D call TRBD1 (5 bases). CDR1 is MNHEY, CDR2 SMNVEV, per germline (reference sequence). The CDR3 contains 13 residues. V was shortened by 8 bases and J by 8 bases, with 18 bases between the two germline ends.

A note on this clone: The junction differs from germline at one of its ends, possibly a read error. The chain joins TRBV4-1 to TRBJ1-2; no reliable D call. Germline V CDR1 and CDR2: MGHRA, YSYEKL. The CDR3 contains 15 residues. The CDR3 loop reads CASSQLISVNYGYTF. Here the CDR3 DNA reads TGCGCCAGCAGCCAGCTGATATCGGTCAACTATGGTTACACCTTC.

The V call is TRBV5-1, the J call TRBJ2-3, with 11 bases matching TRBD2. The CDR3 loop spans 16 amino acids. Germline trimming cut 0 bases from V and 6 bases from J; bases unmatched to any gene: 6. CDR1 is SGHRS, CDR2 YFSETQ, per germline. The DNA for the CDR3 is TGCGCCAGCAGCTTGGCCGGTAGCGGGGGGGCGGATACGCAGTATTTT. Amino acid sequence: CASSLAGSGGADTQYF.

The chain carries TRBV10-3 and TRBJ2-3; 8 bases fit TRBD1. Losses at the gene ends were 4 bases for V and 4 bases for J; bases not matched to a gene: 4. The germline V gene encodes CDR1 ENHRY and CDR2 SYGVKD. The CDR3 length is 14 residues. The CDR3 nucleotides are TGTGCCATCAGTGCCAGGGGGCTCCCAGATACGCAGTATTTT. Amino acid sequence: CAISARGLPDTQYF.

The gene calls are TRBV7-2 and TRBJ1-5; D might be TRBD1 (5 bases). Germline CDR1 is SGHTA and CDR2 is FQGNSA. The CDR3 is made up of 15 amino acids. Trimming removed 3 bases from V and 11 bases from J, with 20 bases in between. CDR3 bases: TGTGCCAGCAGCTTCTATATGGTCGGGGGGACGGCCCAGCATTTT. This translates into CASSFYMVGGTAQHF.

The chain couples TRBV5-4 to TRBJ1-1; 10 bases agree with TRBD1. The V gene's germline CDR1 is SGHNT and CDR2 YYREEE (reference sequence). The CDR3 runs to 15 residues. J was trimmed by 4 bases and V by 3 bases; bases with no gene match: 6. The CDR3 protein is CASSSSGTGVTEAFF. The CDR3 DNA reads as TGTGCCAGCAGCTCGTCCGGGACAGGGGTCACTGAAGCTTTCTTT. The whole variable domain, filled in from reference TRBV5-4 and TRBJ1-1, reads ETGVTQSPTHLIKTRGQQVTLRCSSQSGHNTVSWYQQALGQGPQFIFQYYREEENGRGNFPPRFSGLQFPNYSSELNVNALELDDSALYLCASSSSGTGVTEAFFGQGTRLTVV.

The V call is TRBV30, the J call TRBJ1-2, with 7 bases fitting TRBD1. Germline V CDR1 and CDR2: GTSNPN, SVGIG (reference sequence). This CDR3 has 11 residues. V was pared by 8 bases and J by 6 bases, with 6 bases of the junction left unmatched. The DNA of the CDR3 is TGTGCCGGGGACAGAATGAATGGCTACACCTTC. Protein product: CAGDRMNGYTF.

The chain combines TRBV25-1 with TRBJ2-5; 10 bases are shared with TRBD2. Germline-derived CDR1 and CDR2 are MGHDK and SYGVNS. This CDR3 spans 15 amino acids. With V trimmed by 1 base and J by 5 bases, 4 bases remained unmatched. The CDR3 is CASSEFDSGRETQYF. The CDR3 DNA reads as TGTGCCAGCAGTGAATTCGATAGCGGGAGGGAGACCCAGTACTTC.

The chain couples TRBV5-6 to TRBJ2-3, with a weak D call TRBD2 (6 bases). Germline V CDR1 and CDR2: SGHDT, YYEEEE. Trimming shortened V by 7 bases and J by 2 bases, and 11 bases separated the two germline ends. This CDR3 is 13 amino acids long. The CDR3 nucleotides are TGTGCCAGCGGGACGGGACTCACAGATACGCAGTATTTT. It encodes CASGTGLTDTQYF.

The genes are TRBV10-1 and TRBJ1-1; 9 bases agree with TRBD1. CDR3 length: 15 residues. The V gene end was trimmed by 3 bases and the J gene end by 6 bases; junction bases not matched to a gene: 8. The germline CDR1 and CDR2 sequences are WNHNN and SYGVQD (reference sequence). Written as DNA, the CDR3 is TGCGCCAGCAGTGACCGGACAGGGGCCGTCGCTGAAGCTTTCTTT. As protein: CASSDRTGAVAEAFF.

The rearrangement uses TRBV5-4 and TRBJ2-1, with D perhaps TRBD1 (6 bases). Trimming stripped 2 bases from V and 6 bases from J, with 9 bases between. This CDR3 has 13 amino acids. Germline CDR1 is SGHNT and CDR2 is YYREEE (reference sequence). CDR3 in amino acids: CASSFWTANEQFF. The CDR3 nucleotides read TGTGCCAGCAGCTTTTGGACAGCCAATGAGCAGTTCTTC.

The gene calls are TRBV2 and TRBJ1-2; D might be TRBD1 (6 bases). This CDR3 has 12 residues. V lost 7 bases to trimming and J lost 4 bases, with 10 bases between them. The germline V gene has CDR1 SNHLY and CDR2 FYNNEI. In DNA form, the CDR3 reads TGTGCCAGCATCACAGGGACCTATGGCTACACCTTC. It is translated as CASITGTYGYTF. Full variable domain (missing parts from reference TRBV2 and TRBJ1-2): EPEVTQTPSHQVTQMGQEVILRCVPISNHLYFYWYRQILGQKVEFLVSFYNNEISEKSEIFDDQFSVERPDGSNFTLKIRSTKLEDSAMYFCASITGTYGYTFGSGTRLTVV.

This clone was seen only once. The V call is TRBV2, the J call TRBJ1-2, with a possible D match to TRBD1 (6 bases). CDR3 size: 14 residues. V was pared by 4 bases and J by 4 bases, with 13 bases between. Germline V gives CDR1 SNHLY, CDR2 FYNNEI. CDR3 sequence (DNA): TGTGCCAGCAGTGGCCAGGGGTTGGGCTATGGCTACACCTTC. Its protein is CASSGQGLGYGYTF. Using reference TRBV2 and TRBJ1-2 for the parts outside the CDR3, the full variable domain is EPEVTQTPSHQVTQMGQEVILRCVPISNHLYFYWYRQILGQKVEFLVSFYNNEISEKSEIFDDQFSVERPDGSNFTLKIRSTKLEDSAMYFCASSGQGLGYGYTFGSGTRLTVV.

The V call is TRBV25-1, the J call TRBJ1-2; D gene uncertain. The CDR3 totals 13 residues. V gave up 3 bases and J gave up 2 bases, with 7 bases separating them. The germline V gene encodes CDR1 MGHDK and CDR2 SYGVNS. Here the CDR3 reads CASSDGVNYGYTF. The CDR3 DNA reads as TGTGCCAGCAGTGACGGGGTGAACTATGGCTACACCTTC.

CDR3 in DNA: TGTGCCAGCAGCCCCGGGGACTTACAAGAGACCCAGTACTTC. Protein product: CASSPGDLQETQYF. This chain links TRBV9 with TRBJ2-5; D perhaps matches TRBD2 (6 bases). The germline gives CDR1 SGDLS, CDR2 YYNGEE. The CDR3 is 14 amino acids. Between the trimmed V and J ends, which lost 4 bases and 2 bases, there was a span of 12 bases.

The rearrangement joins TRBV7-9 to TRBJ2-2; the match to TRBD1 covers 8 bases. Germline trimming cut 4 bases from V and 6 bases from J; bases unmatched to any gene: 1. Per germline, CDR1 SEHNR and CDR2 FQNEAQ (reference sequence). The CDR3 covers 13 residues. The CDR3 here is CASSWTGPGELFF. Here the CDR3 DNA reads TGTGCCAGCAGCTGGACAGGGCCCGGGGAGCTGTTTTTT.

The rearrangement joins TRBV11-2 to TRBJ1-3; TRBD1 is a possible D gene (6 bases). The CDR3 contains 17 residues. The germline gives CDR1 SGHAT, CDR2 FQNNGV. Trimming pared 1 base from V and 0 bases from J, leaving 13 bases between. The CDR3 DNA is TGTGCCAGCAGCTTAGTCGGGGGGGCATCCTCTGGAAACACCATATATTTT. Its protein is CASSLVGGASSGNTIYF.

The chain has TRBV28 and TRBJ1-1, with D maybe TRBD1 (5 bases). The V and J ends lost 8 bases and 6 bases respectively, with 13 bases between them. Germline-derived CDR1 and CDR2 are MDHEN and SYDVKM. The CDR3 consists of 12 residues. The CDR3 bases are TGTGCCAGCTTGGGGGGGTGGGCTGAAGCTTTCTTT. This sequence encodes CASLGGWAEAFF.

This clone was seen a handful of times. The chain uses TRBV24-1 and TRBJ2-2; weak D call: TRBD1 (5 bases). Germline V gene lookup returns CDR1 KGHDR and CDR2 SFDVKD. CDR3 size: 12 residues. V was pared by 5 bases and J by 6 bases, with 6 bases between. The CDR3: CATSGGAGELFF. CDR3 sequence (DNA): TGTGCCACCAGTGGGGGCGCCGGGGAGCTGTTTTTT.

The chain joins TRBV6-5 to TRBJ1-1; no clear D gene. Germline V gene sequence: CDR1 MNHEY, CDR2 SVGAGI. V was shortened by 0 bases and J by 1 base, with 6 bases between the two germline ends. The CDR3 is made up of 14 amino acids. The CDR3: CASSYSSWNTEAFF. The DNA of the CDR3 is TGTGCCAGCAGTTACTCTAGTTGGAACACTGAAGCTTTCTTT.